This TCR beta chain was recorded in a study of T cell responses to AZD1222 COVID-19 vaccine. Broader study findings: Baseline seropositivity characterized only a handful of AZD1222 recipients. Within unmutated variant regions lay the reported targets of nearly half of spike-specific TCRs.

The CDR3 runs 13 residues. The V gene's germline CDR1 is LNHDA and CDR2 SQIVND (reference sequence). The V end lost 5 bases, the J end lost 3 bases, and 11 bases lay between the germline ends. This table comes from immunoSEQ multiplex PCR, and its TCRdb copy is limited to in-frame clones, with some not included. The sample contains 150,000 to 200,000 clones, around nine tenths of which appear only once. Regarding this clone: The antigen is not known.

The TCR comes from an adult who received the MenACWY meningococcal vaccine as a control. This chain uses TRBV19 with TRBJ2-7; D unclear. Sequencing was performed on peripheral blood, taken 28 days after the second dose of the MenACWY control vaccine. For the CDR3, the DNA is TGTGCCAGTAGTCCCCACACTGACTACGAGCAGTACTTC. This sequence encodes CASSPHTDYEQYF. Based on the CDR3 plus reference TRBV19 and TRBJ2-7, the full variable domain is DGGITQSPKYLFRKEGQNVTLSCEQNLNHDAMYWYRQDPGQGLRLIYYSQIVNDFQKGDIAEGYSVSREKKESFPLTVTSAQKNPTAFYLCASSPHTDYEQYFGPGTRLTVT.